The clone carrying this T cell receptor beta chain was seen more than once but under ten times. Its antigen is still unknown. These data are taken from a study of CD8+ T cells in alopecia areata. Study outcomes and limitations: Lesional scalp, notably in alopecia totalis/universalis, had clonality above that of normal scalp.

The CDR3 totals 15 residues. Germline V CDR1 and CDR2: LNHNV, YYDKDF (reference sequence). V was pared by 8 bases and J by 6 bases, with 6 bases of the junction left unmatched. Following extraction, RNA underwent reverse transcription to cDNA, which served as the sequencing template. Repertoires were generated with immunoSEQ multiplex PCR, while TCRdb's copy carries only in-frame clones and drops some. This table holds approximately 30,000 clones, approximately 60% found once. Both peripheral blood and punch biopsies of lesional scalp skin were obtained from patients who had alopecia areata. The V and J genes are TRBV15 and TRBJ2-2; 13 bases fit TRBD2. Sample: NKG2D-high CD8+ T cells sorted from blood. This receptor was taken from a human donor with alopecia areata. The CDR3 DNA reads TGTGCCACCGAGAGAGGACTAGCGGGAGCCGGGGAGCTGTTTTTT. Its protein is CATERGLAGAGELFF.